These 15 T cell receptor beta chains were sequenced from one sample in a study of response to subunit inactivated influenza vaccine. TCRdb ran MiXCR on the RT-PCR reads and lists one entry per CDR3 protein. The data hold hundreds of thousands of distinct CDR3 sequences, with about 15% observed a single time. The sample here was PBMCs from blood, taken 14 to 15 days before vaccination. The origin of the receptors is a man aged 50 to 60 who received an inactivated influenza vaccine.

This clonotype has more than one count but fewer than ten. Relative to the germline gene, one junction end is altered; a read error may explain this. The chain links TRBV24-1 to TRBJ1-2, with a possible D match to TRBD1 (5 bases). This CDR3 spans 14 amino acids. CDR1 and CDR2 (germline): KGHDR, SFDVKD. Written as DNA, the CDR3 is TGTGCCACCAGGGATTCGACAGCTAACTATGGCTACACCTTC. Amino acids: CATRDSTANYGYTF.

This clonotype turned up a few times. This chain connects TRBV2 to TRBJ2-3, with TRBD2 matching 7 bases. The CDR3 consists of 16 residues. The V gene's germline CDR1 is SNHLY and CDR2 FYNNEI. Trimming removed 6 bases from V and 0 bases from J; junction bases left unmatched: 9. Here the CDR3 reads CASRSSGLSSTDTQYF. CDR3 in DNA: TGTGCCAGCAGGTCTAGCGGACTATCTAGCACAGATACGCAGTATTTT.

This clonotype was seen repeatedly, ten times or more. This chain joins TRBV5-6 and TRBJ2-7; D possibly matches TRBD1 or TRBD2 (5 bases each). The CDR3 totals 14 residues. Trimming took 0 bases from V and 7 from J, leaving 14 bases between them. The V gene's germline CDR1 is SGHDT and CDR2 YYEEEE. The CDR3, as DNA: TGTGCCAGCAGCTTGGGACCGGCAGGGAGAGAGCAGTACTTC. Protein product: CASSLGPAGREQYF.

This clonotype was seen at least ten times. The chain carries TRBV12-3 or TRBV12-4 and TRBJ2-1; D may be TRBD2 (6 bases). V was cut by 2 bases and J by 5 bases, with 16 bases left in between. This CDR3 contains 16 residues. The CDR3 DNA reads as TGTGCCAGCAGTTTAATATTAGGCGGGATAAACAATGAGCAGTTCTTC. It is translated as CASSLILGGINNEQFF.

Ten or more counts support this clonotype. The chain links TRBV7-8 to TRBJ1-5; the D gene is possibly TRBD1 (6 bases). Germline V gene sequence: CDR1 SGHVS, CDR2 FQNEAQ. This CDR3 contains 13 residues. The V end lost 5 bases, the J end lost 9 bases, and 14 bases lay between the germline ends. The CDR3 reads CASSPGQFGPQHF. The CDR3 region has the DNA TGTGCCAGCAGCCCCGGACAGTTTGGGCCCCAGCATTTT.

This clonotype has more than one count but fewer than ten. The CDR3, as DNA: TGTGCCAGCAGCTTAGATTGGCTGTCCACCGGGGAGCTGTTTTTT. Its translation is CASSLDWLSTGELFF. The chain recombines TRBV11-2 with TRBJ2-2; D gene unclear. This CDR3 is built from 15 residues. V was pared by 0 bases and J by 4 bases, with 9 bases between. Looked up from germline, CDR1 is SGHAT and CDR2 is FQNNGV.

The chain joins TRBV7-9 to TRBJ1-1; 8 bases are shared with TRBD1. J gave up 6 bases and V 1 base, and 4 bases lay outside the gene matches. The CDR3 is made up of 14 amino acids. Germline V gene sequence: CDR1 SEHNR, CDR2 FQNEAQ (reference sequence). The CDR3 bases are TGTGCCAGCAGCTTAGGACAGGGGTCCCCTGAAGCTTTCTTT. It codes for CASSLGQGSPEAFF.

This chain links TRBV5-1 with TRBJ2-2; D gene unclear. V lost 4 bases and J lost 4, with 14 bases in between. The CDR3 totals 15 residues. Germline CDR1 SGHRS, CDR2 YFSETQ. The CDR3 region has the DNA TGCGCCAGCAGCCAGGACCAGGCGGTCACCGGGGAGCTGTTTTTT. This codes for CASSQDQAVTGELFF.

The chain couples TRBV7-9 to TRBJ2-3; D is ambiguous. Germline V CDR1 and CDR2: SEHNR, FQNEAQ (reference sequence). The CDR3 length is 13 residues. V shed 0 bases and J shed 5 bases, with 6 bases lying between them. CDR3 loop: CASSLAMEDTQYF. The CDR3 DNA sequence: TGTGCCAGCAGCTTAGCGATGGAAGATACGCAGTATTTT.

This clonotype was counted a few times. The chain is built from TRBV2 and TRBJ2-5; TRBD2 agrees at 13 bases. CDR1 SNHLY and CDR2 FYNNEI come from the germline V gene. After removal of 6 bases from V and 5 bases from J, the junction contained 12 bases not matched to a gene. The CDR3 is made up of 17 amino acids. The CDR3 sequence is CASSLGLAGAGGETQYF. The CDR3 nucleotides read TGTGCCAGCAGCCTTGGACTAGCGGGGGCTGGAGGGGAGACCCAGTACTTC.

The rearrangement uses TRBV20-1 and TRBJ2-5, with TRBD2 matching over 9 bases. With 2 bases clipped from V and 0 bases from J, the junction kept 4 bases outside the gene matches. The germline V gene encodes CDR1 DFQATT and CDR2 SNEGSKA (reference sequence). The CDR3 has 15 residues. CDR3 in amino acids: CSARLGGRDQETQYF. CDR3 DNA sequence: TGCAGTGCTAGACTGGGCGGGAGGGACCAAGAGACCCAGTACTTC.

This clonotype was seen repeatedly, ten times or more. This chain joins TRBV10-3 and TRBJ2-2; the D is unclear. Trimming took 2 bases from V and 3 from J, leaving 10 bases between them. Germline-derived CDR1 and CDR2 are ENHRY and SYGVKD. This CDR3 has 15 residues. CDR3 loop: CAISEKGQYTGELFF. For the CDR3, the DNA is TGTGCCATCAGTGAGAAGGGTCAATACACCGGGGAGCTGTTTTTT.

A few counts support this clonotype. The V call is TRBV20-1, the J call TRBJ2-5; D unclear. The CDR3 is 13 residues long. Germline V gene data show CDR1 as DFQATT and CDR2 as SNEGSKA (reference sequence). Trimming shortened V by 4 bases and J by 1 base, and 10 bases separated the two germline ends. CDR3 in DNA: TGCAGTGCTACAAGGACGGTCCAAGAGACCCAGTACTTC. The encoded protein is CSATRTVQETQYF.

This clonotype was counted a few times. The chain employs TRBV20-1 and TRBJ2-1; 9 bases line up with TRBD2. The germline CDR1 and CDR2 sequences are DFQATT and SNEGSKA (reference sequence). The CDR3 runs to 14 residues. The V and J ends lost 3 bases and 1 base, in that order; junction bases with no gene match: 1. CDR3 in amino acids: CSARAGGSYNEQFF. The CDR3 DNA reads TGCAGTGCTAGGGCGGGGGGGTCCTACAATGAGCAGTTCTTC.

The rearrangement joins TRBV20-1 to TRBJ1-1; 8 bases match TRBD1. Germline loops: CDR1 DFQATT, CDR2 SNEGSKA (reference sequence). The CDR3 covers 14 residues. V gave up 3 bases and J gave up 4 bases; unmatched junction bases: 7. CDR3 coding DNA: TGCAGTGCTAGCGGACAGGGCGGCTCCACTGAAGCTTTCTTT. Translation gives CSASGQGGSTEAFF.